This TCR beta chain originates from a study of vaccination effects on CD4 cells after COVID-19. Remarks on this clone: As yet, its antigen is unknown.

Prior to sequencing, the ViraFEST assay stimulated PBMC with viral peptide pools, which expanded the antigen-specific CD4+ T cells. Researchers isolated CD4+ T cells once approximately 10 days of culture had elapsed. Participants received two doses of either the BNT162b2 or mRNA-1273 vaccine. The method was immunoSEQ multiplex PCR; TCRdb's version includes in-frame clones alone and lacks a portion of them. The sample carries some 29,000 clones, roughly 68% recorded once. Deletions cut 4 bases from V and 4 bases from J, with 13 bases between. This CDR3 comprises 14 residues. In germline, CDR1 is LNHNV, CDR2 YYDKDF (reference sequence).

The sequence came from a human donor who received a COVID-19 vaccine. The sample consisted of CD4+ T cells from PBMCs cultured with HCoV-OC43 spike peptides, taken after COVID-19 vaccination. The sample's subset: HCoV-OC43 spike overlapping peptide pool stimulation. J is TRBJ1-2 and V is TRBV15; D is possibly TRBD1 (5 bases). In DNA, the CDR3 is TGTGCCACCAGCATCGGACAAACCATCTATGGCTACACCTTC. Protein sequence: CATSIGQTIYGYTF. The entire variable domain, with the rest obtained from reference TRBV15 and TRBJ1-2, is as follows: DAMVIQNPRYQVTQFGKPVTLSCSQTLNHNVMYWYQQKSSQAPKLLFHYYDKDFNNEADTPDNFQSRRPNTSFCFLDIRSPGLGDTAMYLCATSIGQTIYGYTFGSGTRLTVV.